This TCR beta chain comes out of a study of read filtering for tumor transcriptome and immune sequencing. The overall study: Fewer than 10 patients were R-ISS I, approximately 15 were R-ISS II, 6 or 7 were R-ISS III. After DNase treatment, RNA was made into whole-transcriptome libraries. Study-level findings and limits: Dropping single-read clonotypes raised IR-seq and RNA-seq shared-clonotype correlation.

Bone marrow was sampled from every patient at the time of active disease. This clonotype has at least ten counts. What it binds is not known. The library was built from roughly 400 ng RNA with molecular barcoded adaptors for alpha/delta and beta/gamma chains. TCRdb redid the calling of the reads with MiXCR, one entry per CDR3 protein. The data hold about 86,000 distinct CDR3 sequences, with around an eighth observed a single time. The CDR3 is made up of 14 amino acids. Germline-derived CDR1 and CDR2 are DFQATT and SNEGSKA (reference sequence). V shed 0 bases and J shed 2 bases, with 11 bases lying between them.

This chain uses TRBV20-1 with TRBJ2-7; possible D gene TRBD1, 6 bases. Sample: a population of CD138-negative cells sorted from bone marrow. This receptor was identified in a donor at least 40 years old with multiple myeloma. The CDR3 DNA reads as TGCAGTGCTAGAGATGACAGGCGAGCCTACGAGCAGTACTTC. The encoded protein is CSARDDRRAYEQYF.